These T cell receptor beta chains were read from a single sample in a study of OX40 agonist ivuxolimab in advanced cancers. The protocol was immunoSEQ multiplex PCR, while the TCRdb copy is restricted to in-frame clones and leaves out a portion. The profile shows approximately 77,000 clones, approximately 92% of them singletons. The source was CD4+ or CD8+ T cells sorted from blood, collected in a trial of the OX40 agonist ivuxolimab. Receptors originate from an adult with an advanced solid tumor such as melanoma, head and neck, liver or kidney cancer. Both conserved end residues are part of each CDR3. A D gene is named only where the DNA matches it firmly. Rows may omit the clone size; those that give it use once, few, many or a size class.

size	J	D	length	V	DNA	CDR3
-	TRBJ1-6	-	14	TRBV19	TGTGCCAGTAGTACTGGACAGACTGATTCACCCCTCCACTTT	CASSTGQTDSPLHF
-	TRBJ2-7	-	14	TRBV7-6	TGTGCCAGCAGCTTAGGGGAAGGAAGCCACGAGCAGTACTTC	CASSLGEGSHEQYF
-	TRBJ1-4	-	16	TRBV11-2	TGTGCCAGCAGCTTCGGGACAACCCCAACTAATGAAAAACTGTTTTTT	CASSFGTTPTNEKLFF
-	TRBJ1-2	-	14	TRBV5-1	TGCGCCAGCAGGGACCAAGGGGCAAACTATGGCTACACCTTC	CASRDQGANYGYTF
-	TRBJ2-7	-	10	TRBV27	TGTGCCAGCAGTTCAAGGGGCCAAGGGTTC	CASSSRGQGF
once	TRBJ1-6	TRBD1	15	TRBV7-8	TGTGCCAGCAGCTTAGATCGACAGGGGGCCTCACCCCTCCACTTT	CASSLDRQGASPLHF
-	TRBJ1-5	-	14	TRBV19	TGTGCCAGTATCCAAGGGATCGGCAATCAGCCCCAGCATTTT	CASIQGIGNQPQHF
-	TRBJ1-3	TRBD1	15	TRBV6-5	TGTGCCAGCAGGGGGTCGGGACAGGGCTTAAACACCATATATTTT	CASRGSGQGLNTIYF
-	TRBJ2-5	-	14	TRBV9	TGTGCCAGCAACCTAGGAGGCAGCCAAGAGACCCAGTACTTC	CASNLGGSQETQYF
-	TRBJ2-2	-	16	TRBV6-1	TGTGCCAGCAGTGAAAGGGCAGACTGGAACACCGGGGAGCTGTTTTTT	CASSERADWNTGELFF
-	TRBJ1-2	-	15	TRBV7-9	TGTGCCAGCAGCTCCGGGCAGGGAGGAGGCTATGGCTACACCTTC	CASSSGQGGGYGYTF